These T cell receptor beta chains were read from a single sample in a study of cytomegalovirus exposure and HLA in healthy donors. Method: immunoSEQ multiplex PCR; TCRdb's copy keeps in-frame clones and lacks some. The repertoire holds 70,000 or so clones, with around 87% as singletons. Sequencing used PBMCs. The receptors originated from a young woman in good health and CMV-seropositive. Both conserved end residues are part of each CDR3. A D gene is named only where the DNA matches it firmly. Some rows have no size entry. The others give once, few or many, or a class for an expanded clone.

>TRBJ1-1|-|TRBV4-1|TRBD1
TGCGCCAGCAGCTATGACAGGGGGTATGAAGCTTTCTTT
CASSYDRGYEAFF
>TRBJ2-7|-|TRBV11-1|TRBD1
TGTGCCAGCAGCTTTACAGGGGGCGAACGGGACGAGCAGTACTTC
CASSFTGGERDEQYF
>TRBJ2-3|once|TRBV14|-
TGTGCCAGCAGCCAAATCGTAGTAGCAGATACGCAGTATTTT
CASSQIVVADTQYF
>TRBJ2-5|-|TRBV4-1|-
TGCGCCAGCAGCCAAGATGGTCGGGGAGGCCAAGAGACCCAGTACTTC
CASSQDGRGGQETQYF
>TRBJ1-1|-|TRBV6-6|-
TGTGCCAGCTGGACAGAAATGAACACTGAAGCTTTCTTT
CASWTEMNTEAFF
>TRBJ1-1|-|TRBV2|-
TGTGCCAGCACCTCTATGAACACTGAAGCTTTCTTT
CASTSMNTEAFF
>TRBJ2-7|-|TRBV5-1|-
TGCGCCAGCACAGGTACGGGGAGCTCCTACGAGCAGTACTTC
CASTGTGSSYEQYF
>TRBJ1-1|-|TRBV5-1|-
TGCGCCAGCAGCTTGGCCATGGGGGGGAACACTGAAGCTTTCTTT
CASSLAMGGNTEAFF
>TRBJ2-6|-|TRBV27|TRBD1
TGTGCCAGCAGTTTAACGACAGGGGTCGGGGCCAACGTCCTGACTTTC
CASSLTTGVGANVLTF
>TRBJ1-2|-|TRBV7-8|TRBD1
TGTGCCAGCAGCTCCCGGGACAGGGGGCGCGAATATGGCTACACCTTC
CASSSRDRGREYGYTF
>TRBJ2-4|-|TRBV7-9|TRBD2
TGTGCCAGCAGCTTAGCGGTCGGTGGGACTAGCGGAACGCAAAACATTCAGTACTTC
CASSLAVGGTSGTQNIQYF
>TRBJ2-6|-|TRBV5-8|TRBD2
TGTGCCAGCAGCAGGCACGGGACTAGTTATCATGGGGCCAACGTCCTGACTTTC
CASSRHGTSYHGANVLTF
>TRBJ2-7|-|TRBV5-1|-
TGCGCCAGCAGCTTGTACAGCTCCTACGAGCAGTACTTC
CASSLYSSYEQYF
>TRBJ2-7|-|TRBV7-9|-
TGTGCCAGCAGCTTAACTTTCTACGAGCAGTACTTC
CASSLTFYEQYF
>TRBJ2-3|-|TRBV2|-
TGTGCCAGCAGGCCTAGAACGGGAGCCACAGATACGCAGTATTTT
CASRPRTGATDTQYF
>TRBJ1-6|-|TRBV2|-
TGTGCCAGCGCTGAGGGTTTCTCTAATTCACCCCTCCACTTT
CASAEGFSNSPLHF
>TRBJ2-3|-|TRBV11-2|TRBD2
TGTGCCAGCAGCTTCATAGGGACTACCTCTTTCACAGATACGCAGTATTTT
CASSFIGTTSFTDTQYF
>TRBJ1-1|-|TRBV7-3|-
TGTGCCAGCAGCTTAGGCCCCGTCGGGGGGGGCACTGAAGCTTTCTTT
CASSLGPVGGGTEAFF
>TRBJ1-4|-|TRBV7-8|-
TGTGCCAGCAGCTTTAATTCAGGGACTAATGAAAAACTGTTTTTT
CASSFNSGTNEKLFF
>TRBJ2-1|-|TRBV9|-
TGTGCCAGCAGCGTAGACGGCGGCTCCTACAATGAGCAGTTCTTC
CASSVDGGSYNEQFF
>TRBJ1-2|once|TRBV29-1|-
TGCAGCGTTGAAGTTGCAGGGCTCTACTATGGCTACACCTTC
CSVEVAGLYYGYTF
>TRBJ2-1|-|TRBV5-1|TRBD2
TGCGCCAGCAGCCCTAGCGGGAGGGCCGTCAATGAGCAGTTCTTC
CASSPSGRAVNEQFF
>TRBJ1-4|-|TRBV15|-
TGTGCCACCAGCAGAGGGGCAGGGTCCAATGAAAAACTGTTTTTT
CATSRGAGSNEKLFF
>TRBJ2-4|-|TRBV5-1|-
TGCGCCAGCAGCTTTGCAGGGACACCGGTCGAAAACATTCAGTACTTC
CASSFAGTPVENIQYF
>TRBJ2-2|-|TRBV5-1|TRBD2
TGCGCCAGCAGCTTGTCCCTAGCGGGAAACACCGGGGAGCTGTTTTTT
CASSLSLAGNTGELFF
>TRBJ1-1|-|TRBV2|-
TGTGCCAGCAGAGACCCTCTCCGGGCCGAACGGGAGCAGGAAGCTTTCTTT
CASRDPLRAEREQEAFF
>TRBJ1-2|-|TRBV18|-
TGTGCCAGCTCAGTACAGGACGCCTCTAGCGTGGAGGGTGGCTACACCTTC
CASSVQDASSVEGGYTF
>TRBJ2-1|few|TRBV29-1|-
TGCAGCGTTGAAGGGGGGGCAGGGGGGAATGAGCAGTTCTTC
CSVEGGAGGNEQFF
>TRBJ1-5|once|TRBV5-5|TRBD1
TGTGCCAGCAGCTTGGCGTCAGGGGGTAATCAGCCCCAGCATTTT
CASSLASGGNQPQHF
>TRBJ2-6|once|TRBV9|TRBD1
TGTGCCAGCAGCTCACAGGGACAGGGGAGGACTGGGGCCAACGTCCTGACTTTC
CASSSQGQGRTGANVLTF
>TRBJ2-7|-|TRBV11-2|TRBD2
TGTGCCAGCAGCTTTAGAGGAGCGGGATTCGACGAGCAGTACTTC
CASSFRGAGFDEQYF
>TRBJ1-1|-|TRBV6-1|-
TGTGCCAGCAGTGATCTGGCGAACACTGAAGCTTTCTTT
CASSDLANTEAFF
>TRBJ2-7|-|TRBV27|TRBD1
TGTGCCAGCAGCCGGACAGGGGGCTACGAGCAGTACTTC
CASSRTGGYEQYF
>TRBJ2-2|-|TRBV15|TRBD1
TGTGCCACCAGCAGGTTCGAGAGGGGGCCCAAGCGGGAGCTGTTTTTT
CATSRFERGPKRELFF
>TRBJ2-1|few|TRBV27|-
TGTGCCAGCAGTTTCTGGGCTAGCGTGGGCCATGAGCAGTTCTTC
CASSFWASVGHEQFF
>TRBJ2-6|-|TRBV5-1|-
TGCGCCAGCAGCTTGACAGGGTCTGGGGCCAACGTCCTGACTTTC
CASSLTGSGANVLTF
>TRBJ2-1|-|TRBV7-9|TRBD2
TGTGCCAGCCTAGCGGGAGGCGTGAATGAGCAGTTCTTC
CASLAGGVNEQFF
>TRBJ2-1|-|TRBV6-1|TRBD2
TGTGCCAGCAGTGGAGGGAGGGACCGCAGGCGCAATGAGCAGTTCTTC
CASSGGRDRRRNEQFF
>TRBJ1-2|-|TRBV5-1|TRBD1
TGCGCCAGCAGCTCAACACCGGGACAGGGGGATTCAGGTGGCTACACCTTC
CASSSTPGQGDSGGYTF
>TRBJ2-3|-|TRBV4-2|-
TGTGCCAGCAGCCGAGCTAGCGGCACAGATACGCAGTATTTT
CASSRASGTDTQYF